A single count supports the clone carrying this TCR beta chain. This CDR3 is also generated by other DNA sequences in the sample. The data originate from a study of blood T cell repertoires in COVID-19. As for the study in general: COVID-19 samples from acute and convalescent phases originated in the United States, Italy and Spain. Sample material is recorded as cDNA or gDNA derived from T cells, B-cell-depleted T cells, or PBMCs.

Deletions cut 3 bases from V and 3 bases from J, with 6 bases between. CDR3 length: 13 residues. Germline V CDR1 and CDR2: SEHNR, FQNEAQ (reference sequence). In the authors' workflow: The assay estimated nucleated cells by amplifying reference gene primers. Sequencing was performed with immunoSEQ multiplex PCR; in TCRdb, only in-frame clones are kept and a portion is missing. For V, J and clone size, that table is used; D and trimming come from the DNA. The sample shows around 120,000 clones, 86% of them seen only once. The sample taken for sequencing was peripheral blood. The TCR sequence derives from a man in his sixties or seventies who had recovered from COVID-19. The chain employs TRBV7-9 and TRBJ2-1; D gene ambiguous. The CDR3 bases are TGTGCCAGCAGCTTTACCAGCTACAATGAGCAGTTCTTC. Amino acids: CASSFTSYNEQFF.